The subject of this entry is one TCR beta chain. Its matching antigen is unknown. The data belong to a study of T cell therapy after organ transplantation. Overall study: After therapy, patients were monitored for around 28 weeks. General observations from the study: In nonresponders, large pretherapy expansions changed minimally after therapy. In nonresponders, reduced coverage from low CD8+ yield may limit detected expansions.

The germline V gene has CDR1 MNHNY and CDR2 SVGAGI (reference sequence). V lost 6 bases to trimming and J lost 2 bases; unmatched junction nucleotides: 9. The CDR3 runs to 15 residues. Generated by immunoSEQ multiplex PCR, the TCRdb table keeps only in-frame clones and is missing some. This sample has 45,000 to 50,000 clones, with about 94% found just once. The specimen comprised CD8+ T cells from blood, sampled before autologous CMV-specific T cell therapy. J is TRBJ1-2 and V is TRBV6-6; 7 nucleotides match TRBD1. The clonotype was recovered from a human patient who had received a solid organ transplant and had CMV disease. In nucleotides, the CDR3 is TGTGCCAGCAGCGACCCACCGACAGGGAACTATGGCTACACCTTC. Its protein product is CASSDPPTGNYGYTF.